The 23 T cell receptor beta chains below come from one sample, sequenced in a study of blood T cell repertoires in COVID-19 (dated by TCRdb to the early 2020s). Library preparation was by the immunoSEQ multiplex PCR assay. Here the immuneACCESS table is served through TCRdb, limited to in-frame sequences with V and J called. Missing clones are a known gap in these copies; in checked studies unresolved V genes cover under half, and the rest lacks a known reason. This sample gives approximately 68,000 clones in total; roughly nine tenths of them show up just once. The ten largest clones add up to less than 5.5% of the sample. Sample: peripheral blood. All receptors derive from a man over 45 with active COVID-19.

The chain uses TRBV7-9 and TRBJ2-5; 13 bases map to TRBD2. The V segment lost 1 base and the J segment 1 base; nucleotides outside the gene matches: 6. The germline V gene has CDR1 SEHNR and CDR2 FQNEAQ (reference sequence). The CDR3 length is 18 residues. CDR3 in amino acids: CASSLELGLAGSQETQYF. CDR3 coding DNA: TGTGCCAGCAGCTTAGAACTGGGACTAGCGGGGTCCCAAGAGACCCAGTACTTC. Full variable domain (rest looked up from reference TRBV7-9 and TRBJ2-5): DTGVSQNPRHKITKRGQNVTFRCDPISEHNRLYWYRQTLGQGPEFLTYFQNEAQLEKSRLLSDRFSAERPKGSFSTLEIQRTEQGDSAMYLCASSLELGLAGSQETQYFGPGTRLLVL.

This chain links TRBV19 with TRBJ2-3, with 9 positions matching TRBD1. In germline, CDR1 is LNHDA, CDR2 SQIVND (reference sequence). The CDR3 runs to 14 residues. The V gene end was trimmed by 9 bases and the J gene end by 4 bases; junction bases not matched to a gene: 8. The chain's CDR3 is CASTGGQGPDTQYF. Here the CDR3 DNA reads TGTGCCAGCACCGGCGGACAGGGGCCAGATACGCAGTATTTT.

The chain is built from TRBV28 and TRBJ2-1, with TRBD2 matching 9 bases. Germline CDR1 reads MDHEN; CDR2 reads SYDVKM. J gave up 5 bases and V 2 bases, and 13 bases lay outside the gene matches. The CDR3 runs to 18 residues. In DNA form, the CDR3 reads TGTGCCAGCAGTTTACTCCACGTCGGACTAGCGTTAAACAATGAGCAGTTCTTC. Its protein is CASSLLHVGLALNNEQFF.

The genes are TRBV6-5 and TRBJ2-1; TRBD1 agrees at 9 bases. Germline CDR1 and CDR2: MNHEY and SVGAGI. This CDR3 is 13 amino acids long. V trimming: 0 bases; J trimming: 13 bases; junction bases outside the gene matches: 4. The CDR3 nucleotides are TGTGCCAGCAGTTACTCGGGGGGACAGGGTCAGTTCTTC. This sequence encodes CASSYSGGQGQFF.

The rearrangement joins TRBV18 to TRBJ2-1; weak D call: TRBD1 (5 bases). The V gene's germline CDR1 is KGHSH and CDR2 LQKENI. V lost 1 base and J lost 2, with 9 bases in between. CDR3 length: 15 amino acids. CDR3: CASSPLQGPYNEQFF. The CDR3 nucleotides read TGTGCCAGCTCACCACTCCAGGGCCCCTACAATGAGCAGTTCTTC.

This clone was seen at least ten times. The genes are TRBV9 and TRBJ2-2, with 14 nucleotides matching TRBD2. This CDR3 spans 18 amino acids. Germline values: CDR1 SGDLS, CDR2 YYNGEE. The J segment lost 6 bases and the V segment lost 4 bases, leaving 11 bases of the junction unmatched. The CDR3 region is CASSRSSGLAGGPGELFF. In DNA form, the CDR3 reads TGTGCCAGCAGCCGTAGCTCAGGACTAGCGGGAGGTCCCGGGGAGCTGTTTTTT.

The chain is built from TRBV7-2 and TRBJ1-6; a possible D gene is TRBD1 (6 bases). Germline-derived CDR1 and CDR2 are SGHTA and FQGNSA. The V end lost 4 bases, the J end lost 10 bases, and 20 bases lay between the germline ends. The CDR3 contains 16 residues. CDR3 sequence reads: CASSSRTELNGSPLHF. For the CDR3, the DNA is TGTGCCAGCAGCTCAAGGACAGAGCTGAACGGATCACCCCTCCACTTT. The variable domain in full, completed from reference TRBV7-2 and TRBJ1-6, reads GAGVSQSPSNKVTEKGKDVELRCDPISGHTALYWYRQSLGQGLEFLIYFQGNSAPDKSGLPSDRFSAERTGGSVSTLTIQRTQQEDSAVYLCASSSRTELNGSPLHFGNGTRLTVT.

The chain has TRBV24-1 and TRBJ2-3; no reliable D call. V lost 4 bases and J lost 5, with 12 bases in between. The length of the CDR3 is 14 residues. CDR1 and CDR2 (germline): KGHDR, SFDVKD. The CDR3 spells CATSDRRVGDTQYF. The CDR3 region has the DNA TGTGCCACCAGTGACCGAAGAGTCGGAGATACGCAGTATTTT.

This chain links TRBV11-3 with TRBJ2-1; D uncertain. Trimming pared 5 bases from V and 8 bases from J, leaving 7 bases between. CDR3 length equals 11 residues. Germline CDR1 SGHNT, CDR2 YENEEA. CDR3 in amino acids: CASSPRDEQFF. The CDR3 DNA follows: TGTGCCAGCAGCCCCCGGGATGAGCAGTTCTTC.

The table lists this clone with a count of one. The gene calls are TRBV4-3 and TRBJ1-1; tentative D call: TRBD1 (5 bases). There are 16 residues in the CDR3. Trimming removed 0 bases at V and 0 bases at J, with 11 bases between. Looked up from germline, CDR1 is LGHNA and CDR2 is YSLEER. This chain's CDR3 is CASSQDRGGVNTEAFF. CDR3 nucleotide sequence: TGCGCCAGCAGCCAAGATCGGGGAGGGGTGAACACTGAAGCTTTCTTT.

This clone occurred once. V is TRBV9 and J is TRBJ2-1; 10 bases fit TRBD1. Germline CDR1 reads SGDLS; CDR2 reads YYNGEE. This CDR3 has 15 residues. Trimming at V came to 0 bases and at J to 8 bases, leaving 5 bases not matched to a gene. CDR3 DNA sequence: TGTGCCAGCAGCGTAGAGACAGGGGGCGCGGATGAGCAGTTCTTC. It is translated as CASSVETGGADEQFF. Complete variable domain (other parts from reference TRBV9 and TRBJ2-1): DSGVTQTPKHLITATGQRVTLRCSPRSGDLSVYWYQQSLDQGLQFLIQYYNGEERAKGNILERFSAQQFPDLHSELNLSSLELGDSALYFCASSVETGGADEQFFGPGTRLTVL.

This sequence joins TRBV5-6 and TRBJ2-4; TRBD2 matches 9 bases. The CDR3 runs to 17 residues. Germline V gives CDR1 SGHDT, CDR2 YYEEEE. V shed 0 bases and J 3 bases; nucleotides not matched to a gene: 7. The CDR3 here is CASSLGAGGLVKNIQYF. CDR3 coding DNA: TGTGCCAGCAGCTTGGGAGCGGGAGGTTTGGTCAAAAACATTCAGTACTTC.

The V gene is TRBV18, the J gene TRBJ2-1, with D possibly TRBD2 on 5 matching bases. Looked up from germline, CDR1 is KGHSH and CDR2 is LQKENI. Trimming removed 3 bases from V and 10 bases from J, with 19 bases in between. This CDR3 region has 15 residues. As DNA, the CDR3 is TGTGCCAGCTCACCCCCACAATCTAGCTTGAGGGAGCAGTTCTTC. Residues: CASSPPQSSLREQFF.

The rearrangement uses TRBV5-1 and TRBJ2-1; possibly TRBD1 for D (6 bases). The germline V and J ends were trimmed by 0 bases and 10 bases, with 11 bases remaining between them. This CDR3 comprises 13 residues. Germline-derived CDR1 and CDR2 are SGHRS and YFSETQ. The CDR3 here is CASSLGVGTEQFF. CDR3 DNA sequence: TGCGCCAGCAGCTTGGGGGTGGGGACAGAGCAGTTCTTC. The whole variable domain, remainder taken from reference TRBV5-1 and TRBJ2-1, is KAGVTQTPRYLIKTRGQQVTLSCSPISGHRSVSWYQQTPGQGLQFLFEYFSETQRNKGNFPGRFSGRQFSNSRSEMNVSTLELGDSALYLCASSLGVGTEQFFGPGTRLTVL.

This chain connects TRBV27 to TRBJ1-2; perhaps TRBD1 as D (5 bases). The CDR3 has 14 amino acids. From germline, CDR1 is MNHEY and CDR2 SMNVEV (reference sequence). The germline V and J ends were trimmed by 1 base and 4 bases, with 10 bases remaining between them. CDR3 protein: CASSLLGEGYGYTF. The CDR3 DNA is TGTGCCAGCAGTTTATTAGGGGAAGGCTATGGCTACACCTTC.

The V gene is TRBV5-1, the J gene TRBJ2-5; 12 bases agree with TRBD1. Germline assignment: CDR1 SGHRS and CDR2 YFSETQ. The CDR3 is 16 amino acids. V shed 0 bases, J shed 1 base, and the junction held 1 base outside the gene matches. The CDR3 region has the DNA TGCGCCAGCAGCTTGGGGGACAGGGGGCGCCAAGAGACCCAGTACTTC. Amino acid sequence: CASSLGDRGRQETQYF.

The DNA for the CDR3 is TGTGCCAGCAGTTACAGAGCGGGGGGGAATACGCAGTATTTT. Translating gives CASSYRAGGNTQYF. The chain is built from TRBV6-2 or TRBV6-3 and TRBJ2-3; TRBD2 aligns across 10 bases. CDR1 and CDR2 from the germline V gene are MNHEY and SVGEGT. Trimming removed 2 bases from V and 7 bases from J; junction bases left unmatched: 3. This CDR3 has 14 amino acids.

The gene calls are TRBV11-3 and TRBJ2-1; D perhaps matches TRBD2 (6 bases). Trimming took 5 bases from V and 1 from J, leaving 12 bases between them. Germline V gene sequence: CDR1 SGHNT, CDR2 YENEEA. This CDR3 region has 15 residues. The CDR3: CASSVTSTSYNEQFF. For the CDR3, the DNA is TGTGCCAGCAGCGTAACTAGCACTTCCTACAATGAGCAGTTCTTC.

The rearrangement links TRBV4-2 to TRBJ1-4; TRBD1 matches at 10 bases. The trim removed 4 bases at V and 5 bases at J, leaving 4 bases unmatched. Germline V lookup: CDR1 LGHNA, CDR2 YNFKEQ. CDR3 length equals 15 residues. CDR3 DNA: TGTGCCAGCAGCCGAAGGACAGGGGGAAATGAAAAACTGTTTTTT. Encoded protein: CASSRRTGGNEKLFF.

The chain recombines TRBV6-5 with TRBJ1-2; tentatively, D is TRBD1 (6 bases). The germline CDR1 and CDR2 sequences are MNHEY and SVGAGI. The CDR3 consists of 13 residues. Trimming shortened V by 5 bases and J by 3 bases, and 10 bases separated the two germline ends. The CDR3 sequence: CASSQGSDYGYTF. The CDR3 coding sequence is TGTGCCAGCAGTCAGGGGAGCGACTATGGCTACACCTTC.

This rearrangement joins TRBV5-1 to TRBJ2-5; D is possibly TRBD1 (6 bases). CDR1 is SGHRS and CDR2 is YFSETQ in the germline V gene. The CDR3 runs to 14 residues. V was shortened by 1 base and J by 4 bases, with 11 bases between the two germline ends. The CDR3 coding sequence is TGCGCCAGCAGCTTGCAGGGGTTCGGAGAGACCCAGTACTTC. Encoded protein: CASSLQGFGETQYF. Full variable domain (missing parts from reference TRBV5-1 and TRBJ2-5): KAGVTQTPRYLIKTRGQQVTLSCSPISGHRSVSWYQQTPGQGLQFLFEYFSETQRNKGNFPGRFSGRQFSNSRSEMNVSTLELGDSALYLCASSLQGFGETQYFGPGTRLLVL.

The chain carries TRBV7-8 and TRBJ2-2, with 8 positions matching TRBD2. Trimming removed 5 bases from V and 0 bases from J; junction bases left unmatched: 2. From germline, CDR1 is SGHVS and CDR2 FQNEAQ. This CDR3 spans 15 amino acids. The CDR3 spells CASSLRGANTGELFF. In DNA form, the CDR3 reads TGTGCCAGCAGCCTGCGGGGGGCGAACACCGGGGAGCTGTTTTTT.

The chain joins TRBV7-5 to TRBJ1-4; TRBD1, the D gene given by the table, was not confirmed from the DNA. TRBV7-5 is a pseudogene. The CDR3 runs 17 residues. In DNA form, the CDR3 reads TGTGCCAGAAGTTCCCGACGGGTCGACAGGCCTAATGAAAAACTGTTTTTT. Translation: CARSSRRVDRPNEKLFF.